Sequencing of this T cell receptor (beta chain) was carried out in a study of OX40 agonist ivuxolimab in advanced cancers. Clones were read by immunoSEQ multiplex PCR, and TCRdb kept only the in-frame ones, dropping some. The profile shows tens of thousands of clones, 80% to 90% of them singletons. Sequenced material: CD4+ or CD8+ T cells sorted from blood, taken in a trial of the OX40 agonist ivuxolimab. This clonotype was sampled from an adult with an advanced solid tumor such as melanoma, head and neck, liver or kidney cancer.

The CDR3 coding sequence is TGTGCCAGCAGTAGGAGACTAGCGGGGTACCAAGAGACCCAGTACTTC. Amino acid sequence: CASSRRLAGYQETQYF. The rearrangement links TRBV2 to TRBJ2-5, with 11 bases matching TRBD2. CDR1 is SNHLY, CDR2 FYNNEI, per germline. The V and J ends lost 5 bases and 0 bases, in that order; junction bases with no gene match: 5. CDR3 size: 16 residues.